This T cell receptor beta chain was identified during a study of blood T cell repertoires in COVID-19. In the original workflow: Amplification from reference gene primers served as the basis for estimated nucleated cell counts. Sequencing used immunoSEQ multiplex PCR; TCRdb keeps in-frame clones, though not all of them. The DNA gave D and trimming, while V, J and clone size come from that table. The sample includes about 260,000 clones, approximately 83% of them seen just once. V lost 3 bases to trimming and J lost 6 bases, with 18 bases between them. The CDR3 contains 16 residues. CDR1 and CDR2 (germline): SEHNR, FQNEAQ (reference sequence).

The sequencing sample was made of peripheral blood. The chain carries TRBV7-9 and TRBJ2-1; tentatively, D is TRBD2 (6 bases). The receptor was isolated from a human donor in a cohort sampled during active COVID-19. In DNA form, the CDR3 reads TGTGCCAGCAGCTTTGTCCCGGGACTCACAGGCAATGAGCAGTTCTTC. This translates into CASSFVPGLTGNEQFF.